This T cell receptor (beta chain) was identified in a study of cytomegalovirus exposure and HLA in healthy donors. Study-wide background: There were more than 350 genotyped donors. Of these, roughly 86% fell in the genetic ancestry cluster associated with self-reported Caucasian donors. Findings and caveats of the study: Accurate HLA-A and HLA-B prediction from TCR beta sequences was reported for most subjects. In a later analysis, TCR beta V- and J-gene trimming was associated with a missense DCLRE1C variant. Most TCR sequences proved rare, with some public TCRs found in many donors.

The V end was cut by 6 bases, the J end by 0 bases, with 11 bases between. Germline CDR1 reads LGHNT; CDR2 reads FRNRAP. This CDR3 region has 14 residues. The PCR ran on 60 Vbeta and 13 Jbeta primers. Sequencing was performed with immunoSEQ multiplex PCR; in TCRdb, only in-frame clones are kept and a portion is missing. The data contain some 150,000 clones, roughly 82% of them singletons. This clone was counted only a few times. The antigen remains undetermined. This clonotype originated in a male donor in good health and CMV-seronegative. The rearrangement links TRBV12-5 to TRBJ2-5, with a weak D call TRBD1 (5 bases). The sample taken for sequencing was PBMCs. In DNA, the CDR3 is TGTGCTAGTGGAGGGGTTGCGTACCAAGAGACCCAGTACTTC. It translates to CASGGVAYQETQYF.